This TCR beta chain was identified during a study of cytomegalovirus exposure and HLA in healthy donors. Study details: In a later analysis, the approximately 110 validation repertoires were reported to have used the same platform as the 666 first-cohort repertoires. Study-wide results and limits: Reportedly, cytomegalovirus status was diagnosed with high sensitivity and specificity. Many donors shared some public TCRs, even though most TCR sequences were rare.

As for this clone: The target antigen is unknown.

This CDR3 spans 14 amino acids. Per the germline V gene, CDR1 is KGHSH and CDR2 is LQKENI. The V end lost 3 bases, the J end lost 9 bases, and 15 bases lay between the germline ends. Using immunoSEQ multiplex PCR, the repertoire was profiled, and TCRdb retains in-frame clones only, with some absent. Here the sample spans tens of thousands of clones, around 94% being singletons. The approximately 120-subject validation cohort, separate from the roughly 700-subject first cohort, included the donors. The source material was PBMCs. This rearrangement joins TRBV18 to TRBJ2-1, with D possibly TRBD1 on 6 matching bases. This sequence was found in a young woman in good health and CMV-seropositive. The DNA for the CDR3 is TGTGCCAGCTCACCTTCAGGGGAACTAGGTGAGCAGTTCTTC. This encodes CASSPSGELGEQFF.